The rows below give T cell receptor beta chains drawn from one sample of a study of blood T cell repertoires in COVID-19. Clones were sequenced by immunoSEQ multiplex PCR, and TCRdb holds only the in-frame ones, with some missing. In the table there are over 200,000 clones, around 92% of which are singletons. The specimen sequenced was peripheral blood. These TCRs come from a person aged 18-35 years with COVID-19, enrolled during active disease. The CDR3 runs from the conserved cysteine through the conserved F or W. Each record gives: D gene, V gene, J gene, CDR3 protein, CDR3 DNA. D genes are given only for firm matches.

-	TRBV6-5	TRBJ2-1	CASSYSFGTSYNEQFF	TGTGCCAGCAGTTACTCTTTCGGTACCTCCTACAATGAGCAGTTCTTC
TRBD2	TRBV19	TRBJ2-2	CASSRGTSGRAGTGELFF	TGTGCCAGTAGCCGCGGGACTAGCGGGAGGGCCGGAACCGGGGAGCTGTTTTTT
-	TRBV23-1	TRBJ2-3	CASSHRQETDTQYF	TGCGCCAGCAGTCACAGACAGGAGACAGATACGCAGTATTTT
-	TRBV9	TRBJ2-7	CASSVGSDYEQYF	TGTGCCAGCAGCGTAGGGTCAGATTACGAGCAGTACTTC
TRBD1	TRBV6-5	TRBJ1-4	CASARLQGDNEKLFF	TGTGCCAGCGCCCGACTACAGGGGGATAATGAAAAACTGTTTTTT
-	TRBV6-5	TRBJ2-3	CASSPTMVPTDTQYF	TGTGCCAGCAGTCCGACTATGGTCCCCACAGATACGCAGTATTTT
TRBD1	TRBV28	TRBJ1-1	CASSIDRGRTEAFF	TGTGCCAGCAGTATTGACAGGGGGCGAACTGAAGCTTTCTTT
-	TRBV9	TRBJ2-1	CASSVEGGTRSHNEQFF	TGTGCCAGCAGCGTAGAGGGGGGGACTCGAAGCCACAATGAGCAGTTCTTC
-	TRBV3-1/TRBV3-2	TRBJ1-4	CASSQASTVEKLFF	TGTGCCAGCAGCCAAGCCTCTACAGTCGAAAAACTGTTTTTT
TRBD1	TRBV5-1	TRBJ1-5	CANHRGPVVDQPQHF	TGCGCCAACCACAGGGGTCCGGTCGTGGATCAGCCCCAGCATTTT
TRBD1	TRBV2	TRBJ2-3	CASRTGQSSTDTQYF	TGTGCCAGCAGGACGGGACAGTCTAGCACAGATACGCAGTATTTT
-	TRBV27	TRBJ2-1	CASSLSALSEQFF	TGTGCCAGCAGTTTGAGTGCGTTGAGTGAGCAGTTCTTC
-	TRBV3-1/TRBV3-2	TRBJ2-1	CASSQDGTGGEQFF	TGTGCCAGCAGCCAAGATGGGACTGGCGGTGAGCAGTTCTTC
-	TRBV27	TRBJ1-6	CASSRPDLSNSPLHF	TGTGCCAGCAGTCGGCCAGACTTGTCAAATTCACCCCTCCACTTT
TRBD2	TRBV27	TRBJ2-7	CASSPTSGGSYEQYF	TGTGCCAGCAGTCCGACTAGCGGGGGTTCCTACGAGCAGTACTTC
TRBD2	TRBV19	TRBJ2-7	CASSIGGFSGSSSYEQYF	TGTGCCAGTAGTATCGGGGGTTTCAGCGGGAGTTCTAGCTACGAGCAGTACTTC
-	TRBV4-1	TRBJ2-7	CASSQEGRGAGFQQYF	TGCGCCAGCAGCCAAGAAGGGAGAGGGGCGGGATTCCAGCAGTACTTC
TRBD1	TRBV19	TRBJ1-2	CASSIGQGAGGYTF	TGTGCCAGTAGTATAGGCCAGGGGGCCGGCGGCTACACCTTC
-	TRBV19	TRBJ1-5	CASSWGELNQPQHF	TGTGCCAGTAGTTGGGGGGAGCTCAATCAGCCCCAGCATTTT
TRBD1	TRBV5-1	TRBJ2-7	CASSLAEERTGDYEQYF	TGCGCCAGCAGCTTGGCCGAAGAGAGGACAGGGGACTACGAGCAGTACTTC
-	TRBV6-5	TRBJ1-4	CASSLTGSADEKLFF	TGTGCCAGCAGTCTTACAGGGTCCGCGGATGAAAAACTGTTTTTT
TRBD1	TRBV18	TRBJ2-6	CASSPPPGGTGANVLTF	TGTGCCAGCTCCCCTCCTCCAGGGGGAACTGGGGCCAACGTCCTGACTTTC